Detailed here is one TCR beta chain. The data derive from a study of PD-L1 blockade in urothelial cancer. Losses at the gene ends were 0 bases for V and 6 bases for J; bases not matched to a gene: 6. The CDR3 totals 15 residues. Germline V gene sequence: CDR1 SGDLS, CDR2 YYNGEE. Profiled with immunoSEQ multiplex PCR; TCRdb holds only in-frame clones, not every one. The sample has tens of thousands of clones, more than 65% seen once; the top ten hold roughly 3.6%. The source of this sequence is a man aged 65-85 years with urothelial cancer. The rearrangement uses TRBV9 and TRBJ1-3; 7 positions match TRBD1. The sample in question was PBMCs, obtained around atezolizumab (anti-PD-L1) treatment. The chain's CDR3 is CASSVGDSNLNTIYF. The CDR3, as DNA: TGTGCCAGCAGCGTAGGGGACAGTAACTTAAACACCATATATTTT.